The T cell receptor beta chain under discussion was sequenced for a study of blood T cell repertoires in COVID-19. Measured with immunoSEQ multiplex PCR; TCRdb has only the in-frame clones, and not every one. The data hold fewer than 400,000 clones, with around 87% observed a single time. The trim removed 0 bases at V and 7 bases at J, leaving 9 bases unmatched. The CDR3 has 15 residues. Germline assignment: CDR1 SGHRS and CDR2 YFSETQ. The material sequenced was PBMCs or T cells enriched from blood (not recorded which). This clonotype was sampled from a woman aged 50 to 60 who had recovered from COVID-19. The chain couples TRBV5-1 to TRBJ1-1; 7 nucleotides agree with TRBD1. The DNA for the CDR3 is TGCGCCAGCAGCTTGGAACGGACAGGCGTCCATGAAGCTTTCTTT. It yields the protein CASSLERTGVHEAFF.